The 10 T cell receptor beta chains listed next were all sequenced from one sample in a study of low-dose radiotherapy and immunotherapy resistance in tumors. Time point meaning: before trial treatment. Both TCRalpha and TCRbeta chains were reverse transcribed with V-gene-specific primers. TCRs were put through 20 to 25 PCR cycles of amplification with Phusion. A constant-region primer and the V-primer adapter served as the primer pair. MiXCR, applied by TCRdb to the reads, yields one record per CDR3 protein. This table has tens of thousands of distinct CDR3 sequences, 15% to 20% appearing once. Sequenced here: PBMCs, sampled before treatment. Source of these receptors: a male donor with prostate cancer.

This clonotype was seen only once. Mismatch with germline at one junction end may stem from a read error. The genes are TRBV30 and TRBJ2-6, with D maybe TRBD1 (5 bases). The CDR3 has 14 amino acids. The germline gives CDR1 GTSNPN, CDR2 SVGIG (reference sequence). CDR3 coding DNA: TGTGCCTGGAGTTGGAGCTCTGGGGCCAACATCCTGACTTTC. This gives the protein CAWSWSSGANILTF.

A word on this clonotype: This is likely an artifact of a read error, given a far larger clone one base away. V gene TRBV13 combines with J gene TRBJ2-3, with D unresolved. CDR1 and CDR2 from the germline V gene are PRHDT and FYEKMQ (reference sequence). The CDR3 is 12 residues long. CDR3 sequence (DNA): TGTGCCAGCAACACACAGTCAGATACGCACTATTTT. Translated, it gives CASNTQSDTHYF.

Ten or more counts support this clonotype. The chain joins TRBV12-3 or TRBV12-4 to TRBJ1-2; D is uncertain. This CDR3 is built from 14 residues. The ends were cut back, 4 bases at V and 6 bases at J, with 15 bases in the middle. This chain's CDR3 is CASSWRVEINGYTF. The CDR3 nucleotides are TGTGCCAGCAGTTGGAGGGTCGAAATAAATGGCTACACCTTC.

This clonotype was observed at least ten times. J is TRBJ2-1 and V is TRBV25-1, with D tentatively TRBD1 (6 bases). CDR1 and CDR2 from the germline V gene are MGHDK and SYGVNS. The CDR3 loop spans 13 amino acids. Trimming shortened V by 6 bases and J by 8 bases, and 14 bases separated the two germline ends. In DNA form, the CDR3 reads TGTGCCAGCAGGACAGGTACACTGGATGAGCAGTTCTTC. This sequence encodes CASRTGTLDEQFF.

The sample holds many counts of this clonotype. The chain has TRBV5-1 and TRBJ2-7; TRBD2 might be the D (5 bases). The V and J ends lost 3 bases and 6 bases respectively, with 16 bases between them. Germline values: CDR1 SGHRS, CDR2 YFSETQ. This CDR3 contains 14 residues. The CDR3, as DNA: TGCGCCAGCAGCTCAATAGGGAGTTCAGGCGAGCAGTACTTC. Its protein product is CASSSIGSSGEQYF.

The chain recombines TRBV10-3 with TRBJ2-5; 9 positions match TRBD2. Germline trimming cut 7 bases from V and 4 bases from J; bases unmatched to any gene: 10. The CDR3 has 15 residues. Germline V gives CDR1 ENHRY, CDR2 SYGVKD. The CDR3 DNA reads TGTGCCATCACGCTGGCGGGGGGGACGATAGAGACCCAGTACTTC. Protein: CAITLAGGTIETQYF.

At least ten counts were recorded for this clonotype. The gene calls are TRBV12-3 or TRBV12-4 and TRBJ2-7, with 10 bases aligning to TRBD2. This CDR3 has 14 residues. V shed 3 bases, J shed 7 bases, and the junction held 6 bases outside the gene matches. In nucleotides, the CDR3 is TGTGCCAGCAGTTTGATAGCGGGGGGAATGGAGCAGTACTTC. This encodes CASSLIAGGMEQYF.

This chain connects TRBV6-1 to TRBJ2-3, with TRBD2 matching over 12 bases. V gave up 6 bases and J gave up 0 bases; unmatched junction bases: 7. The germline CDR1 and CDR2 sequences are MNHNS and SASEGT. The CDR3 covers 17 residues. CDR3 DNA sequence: TGTGCCAGCAGGAGAGGACTAGCGGGGTCTAGCACAGATACGCAGTATTTT. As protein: CASRRGLAGSSTDTQYF.

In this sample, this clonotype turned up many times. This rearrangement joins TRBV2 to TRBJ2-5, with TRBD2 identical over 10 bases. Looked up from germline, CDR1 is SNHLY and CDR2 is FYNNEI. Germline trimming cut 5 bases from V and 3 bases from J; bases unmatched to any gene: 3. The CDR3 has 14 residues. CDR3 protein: CASSWLAGEETQYF. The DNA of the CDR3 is TGTGCCAGCAGTTGGCTAGCGGGGGAAGAGACCCAGTACTTC.

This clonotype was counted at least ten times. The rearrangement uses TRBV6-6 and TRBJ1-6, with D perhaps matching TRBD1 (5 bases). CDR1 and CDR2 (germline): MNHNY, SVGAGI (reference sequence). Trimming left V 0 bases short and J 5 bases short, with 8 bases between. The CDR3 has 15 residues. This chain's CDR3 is CASSYSGGDNSPLHF. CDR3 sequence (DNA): TGTGCCAGCAGTTACTCTGGAGGGGATAATTCACCCCTCCACTTT.